This TCR beta chain was sequenced during a study of neoadjuvant anti-PD-1 for oral cavity cancer. Study-level information: Patients without progression got a fourth dose around day 43. Study results and caveats: Expansion of preexisting intratumoral clones was suggested to aid response.

Time point of the sample: after neoadjuvant nivolumab, at surgical resection. These oral cavity squamous cell carcinomas were HPV-negative and locally advanced. The table came from immunoSEQ multiplex PCR; TCRdb's copy has only in-frame clones and leaves some out. The sample contains 20,000 to 25,000 clones, over 35% of which appear only once. Germline V lookup: CDR1 LNHNV, CDR2 YYDKDF (reference sequence). This CDR3 has 15 residues. Comment on this clone: The antigen remains unidentified. Compared with germline, one end of the junction differs, possibly owing to a read error.

The source is a person aged 40-85 years with oral cavity squamous cell carcinoma. The sequencing used tumor tissue, collected after nivolumab (anti-PD-1) treatment. V gene TRBV15 combines with J gene TRBJ1-2; the D gene is possibly TRBD1 (5 bases). The CDR3 coding sequence is TGTGCCACCAGCAGAGATTTCCAAAACCCCGGGACGGTGGCCTTC. Translation: CATSRDFQNPGTVAF.